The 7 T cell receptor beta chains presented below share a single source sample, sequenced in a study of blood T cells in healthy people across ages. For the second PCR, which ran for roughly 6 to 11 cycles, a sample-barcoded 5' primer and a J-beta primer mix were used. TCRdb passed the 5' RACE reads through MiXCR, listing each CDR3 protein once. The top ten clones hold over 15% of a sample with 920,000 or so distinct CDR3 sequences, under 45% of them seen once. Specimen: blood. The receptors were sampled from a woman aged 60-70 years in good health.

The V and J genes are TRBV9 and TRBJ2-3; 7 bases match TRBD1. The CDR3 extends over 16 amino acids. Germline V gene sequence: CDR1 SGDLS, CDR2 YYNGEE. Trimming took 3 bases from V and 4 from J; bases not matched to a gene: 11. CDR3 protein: CASSARQGLVADTQYF. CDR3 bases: TGTGCCAGCAGCGCCCGACAGGGTTTGGTCGCAGATACGCAGTATTTT.

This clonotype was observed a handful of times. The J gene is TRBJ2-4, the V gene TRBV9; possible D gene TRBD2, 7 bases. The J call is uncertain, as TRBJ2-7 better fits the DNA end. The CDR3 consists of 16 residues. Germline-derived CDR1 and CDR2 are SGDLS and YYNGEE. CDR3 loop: CASSEGGAPGTYEQYF. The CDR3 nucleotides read TGTGCCAGCAGCGAGGGAGGGGCGCCTGGGACATACGAGCAGTACTTC.

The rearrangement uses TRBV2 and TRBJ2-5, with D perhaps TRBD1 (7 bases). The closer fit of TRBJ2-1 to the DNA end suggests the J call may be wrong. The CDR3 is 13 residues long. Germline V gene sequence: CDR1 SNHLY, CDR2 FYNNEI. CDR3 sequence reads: CASRQTGEETQFF. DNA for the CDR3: TGTGCCAGCAGACAAACAGGGGAGGAGACCCAGTTCTTC.

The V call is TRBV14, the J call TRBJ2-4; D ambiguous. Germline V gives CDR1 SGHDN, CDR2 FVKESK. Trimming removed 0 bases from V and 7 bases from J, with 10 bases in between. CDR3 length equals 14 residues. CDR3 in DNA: TGTGCCAGCAGCCAAGATAGGCTGAGGAACATTCAGTACTTC. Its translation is CASSQDRLRNIQYF.

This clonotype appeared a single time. CDR3 bases: TGCAGTGCTAGAGGGGCCAGCAGACGCGGATATAACGTCCTGACTTTC. Its protein product is CSARGASRRGYNVLTF. This chain links TRBV20-1 with TRBJ2-6; D ambiguous. The CDR3 is 16 residues long. Germline V lookup: CDR1 DFQATT, CDR2 SNEGSKA (reference sequence). The V end lost 1 base, the J end lost 10 bases, and 20 bases lay between the germline ends.

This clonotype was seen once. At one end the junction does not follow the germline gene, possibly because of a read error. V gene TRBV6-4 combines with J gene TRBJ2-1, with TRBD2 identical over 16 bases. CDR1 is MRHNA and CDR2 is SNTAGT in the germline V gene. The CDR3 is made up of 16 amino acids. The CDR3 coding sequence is TGTGCCGGCAGTTCCGGGACTAGCGGGAGGGACAATGAGCAGTTCTTC. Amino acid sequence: CAGSSGTSGRDNEQFF.

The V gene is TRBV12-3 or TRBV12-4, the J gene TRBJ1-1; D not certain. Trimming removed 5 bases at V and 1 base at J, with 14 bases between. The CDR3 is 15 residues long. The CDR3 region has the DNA TGTGCCAGCAGTCCCTCCATACTCCAGAACACTGAAGCTTTCTTT. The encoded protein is CASSPSILQNTEAFF.